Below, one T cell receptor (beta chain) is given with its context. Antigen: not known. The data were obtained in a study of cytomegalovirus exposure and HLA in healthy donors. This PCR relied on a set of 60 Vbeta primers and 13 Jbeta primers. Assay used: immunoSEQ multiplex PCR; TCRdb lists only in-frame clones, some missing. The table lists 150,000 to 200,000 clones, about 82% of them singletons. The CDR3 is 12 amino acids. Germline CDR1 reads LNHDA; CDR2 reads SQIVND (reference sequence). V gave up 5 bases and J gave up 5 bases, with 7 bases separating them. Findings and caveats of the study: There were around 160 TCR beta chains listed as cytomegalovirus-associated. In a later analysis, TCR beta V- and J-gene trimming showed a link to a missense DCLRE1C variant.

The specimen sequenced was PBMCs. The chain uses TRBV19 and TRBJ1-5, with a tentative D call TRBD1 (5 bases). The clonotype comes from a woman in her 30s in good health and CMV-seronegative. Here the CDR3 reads CASSPRDQPQHF. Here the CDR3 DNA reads TGTGCCAGTAGTCCCAGGGATCAGCCCCAGCATTTT.